One and the same sample provided the 9 T cell receptor beta chains below, sequenced in a study of control samples from healthy donors and cancer patients. Profiling relied on immunoSEQ multiplex PCR, and the TCRdb table lists in-frame clones only, not all of them. The data show tens of thousands of clones, 75% to 90% seen once. Sequenced material: blood. All receptors come from a middle-aged man in good health.

The chain employs TRBV11-1 and TRBJ1-1; tentative D call: TRBD1 (5 bases). The CDR3 has 13 amino acids. Germline V CDR1 and CDR2: SGHAT, FQDESV (reference sequence). The ends were cut back, 4 bases at V and 5 bases at J, with 11 bases in the middle. The CDR3: CASSSRGWTEAFF. Written as DNA, the CDR3 is TGTGCCAGCAGCTCAAGGGGTTGGACTGAAGCTTTCTTT.

The chain carries TRBV7-6 and TRBJ2-5, with D unclear. Germline lookup yields CDR1 SGHVS and CDR2 FNYEAQ. This CDR3 spans 16 amino acids. V was shortened by 7 bases and J by 2 bases, with 20 bases between the two germline ends. The DNA of the CDR3 is TGTGCCAGCATCCAGACCCCCAACGGGTATCAAGAGACCCAGTACTTC. Its translation: CASIQTPNGYQETQYF.

The J gene is TRBJ2-3, the V gene TRBV10-3, with 8 positions matching TRBD1. The CDR3 has 17 residues. V lost 4 bases, J lost 1 base, and 10 bases stayed unmatched. Germline CDR1 is ENHRY and CDR2 is SYGVKD. This chain's CDR3 is CAISGALDRVGTDTQYF. The CDR3 DNA follows: TGTGCCATCAGTGGGGCCCTGGACAGGGTGGGCACAGATACGCAGTATTTT.

This clone was seen only once. This chain uses TRBV5-1 with TRBJ2-5; D may be TRBD1 (6 bases). The CDR3 sequence is 15 residues long. In germline, CDR1 is SGHRS, CDR2 YFSETQ. The germline V and J ends were trimmed by 6 bases and 2 bases, with 17 bases remaining between them. CDR3 region: CASNGGTIQQETQYF. DNA for the CDR3: TGCGCCAGCAATGGGGGCACCATCCAGCAAGAGACCCAGTACTTC.

The V gene is TRBV12-3 or TRBV12-4, the J gene TRBJ1-3, with D maybe TRBD1 (5 bases). With 6 bases removed from V and 8 bases from J, the gap between germline ends came to 11 bases. The CDR3 covers 12 residues. This chain's CDR3 is CASSRGSDTIYF. The CDR3 DNA reads TGTGCCAGCAGCCGGGGGTCGGACACCATATATTTT.

In DNA, the CDR3 is TGTGCCAGCAGTCGCCAGGGGGGGAGAACTGAAGCTTTCTTT. It yields the protein CASSRQGGRTEAFF. The chain employs TRBV6-5 and TRBJ1-1, with 7 bases aligning to TRBD1. This CDR3 spans 14 amino acids. Trimming cost V 5 bases and J 5 bases; bases outside gene matches: 8. CDR1 is MNHEY and CDR2 is SVGAGI in the germline V gene.

V and J are TRBV19 and TRBJ1-6, with D hard to call. Germline CDR1 reads LNHDA; CDR2 reads SQIVND (reference sequence). Trimming cost V 6 bases and J 8 bases, with 8 bases left between them. The CDR3 extends over 12 amino acids. DNA of the CDR3: TGTGCCAGTAGCCATGGTGATTCACCCCTCCACTTT. This translates into CASSHGDSPLHF.

V usage is TRBV6-5 and J usage is TRBJ1-1; D might be TRBD1 (5 bases). V lost 0 bases and J 11 bases, leaving 7 bases between the germline ends. Germline values: CDR1 MNHEY, CDR2 SVGAGI. This CDR3 comprises 11 residues. CDR3 amino acids: CASSYSGRAFF. CDR3 nucleotide sequence: TGTGCCAGCAGTTACTCGGGACGGGCTTTCTTT.

This clone was detected only once. The chain combines TRBV7-2 with TRBJ1-2, with D possibly TRBD1 on 5 matching bases. Germline V gene data show CDR1 as SGHTA and CDR2 as FQGNSA. There are 15 residues in the CDR3. Trimming removed 8 bases from V and 7 bases from J, with 23 bases in between. CDR3 nucleotides: TGTGCCAGCGGCCCAAGTGGGGCGAACGCTGGTGGCTACACCTTC. It codes for CASGPSGANAGGYTF.